This T cell receptor (beta chain) stems from a study of T-cell reconstitution after alpha-beta-depleted transplantation in children. The library targeted TCRbeta and was prepared with unique molecular identifiers. In TCRdb, the PCR reads were re-called with MiXCR into one record per CDR3 protein. The sample yields about 300,000 distinct CDR3 sequences, roughly 9.1% seen once. The CDR3 runs to 14 residues. V lost 2 bases, J lost 5 bases, and 13 bases lay in between. Germline-derived CDR1 and CDR2 are KGHSH and LQKENI. The TCR was taken from a boy younger than two with acute myeloid leukemia, due to receive a stem cell transplant. This chain uses TRBV18 with TRBJ2-7; perhaps TRBD2 as D (6 bases). The material sequenced was PBMCs, taken before TCRalphabeta/CD19-depleted stem cell transplant. As DNA, the CDR3 is TGTGCCAGCTCACCAACCGGGGGTAAAGACGAGCAGTACTTC. Its protein product is CASSPTGGKDEQYF. The full variable domain, in which reference TRBV18 and TRBJ2-7 provide the parts outside the CDR3, is NAGVMQNPRHLVRRRGQEARLRCSPMKGHSHVYWYRQLPEEGLKFMVYLQKENIIDESGMPKERFSAEFPKEGPSILRIQQVVRGDSAAYFCASSPTGGKDEQYFGPGTRLTVT.